This TCR beta chain comes out of a study of beta chain features in type 1 diabetes. Looking at the study overall: The patients were much like the healthy donors in age, gender and cell yields.

This clone has a handful of counts. The antigen is undetermined. Germline loops: CDR1 LGHNA, CDR2 YNFKEQ. The V gene lost 8 bases and the J gene lost 2 bases, with 16 bases spanning the gap. This CDR3 has 15 residues. Sorted CD4+ subsets: naive, central memory, regulatory, stem cell-like memory (CD45RO/CCR7/CD25/CD127/CD95/CD27 panel). Overall study results and limits: Shorter TCRB CDR3s, moderately but significantly so, were found in Type 1 diabetes patients in all four CD4+ subsets.

Sequencing targeted expressed TCRB transcripts, as all isolated RNA had been reverse transcribed. TCRdb's table, derived via immunoSEQ multiplex PCR, lists solely in-frame clones and lacks some. Of 500,000 to 800,000 clones in the sample, roughly 12% are singletons; the top ten hold 0.095% to 0.15%. The source material was naive CD4+ T cells from blood. The source of this sequence is a man aged 25-45 years with type 1 diabetes. The chain links TRBV4-2 to TRBJ2-1, with D perhaps TRBD2 (7 bases). The chain's CDR3 is CASGSGGATYNEQFF. The CDR3 bases are TGTGCCAGCGGGAGTGGGGGGGCCACCTACAATGAGCAGTTCTTC.